These T cell receptor beta chains were read from a single sample in a study of cytotoxic CD8 clonotypes in ibrutinib-treated CLL. Measured with immunoSEQ multiplex PCR; TCRdb has only the in-frame clones, and not every one. The profile covers approximately 320,000 clones, with 67% appearing a single time and roughly 6.8% taken by the ten largest. Sequenced material: PBMCs, taken after 36 months of ibrutinib treatment. The source of these receptors is a human donor with chronic lymphocytic leukemia. Each CDR3 is given with its conserved first and last residue. The D gene is left open where the match is weak. Size is stated for part of the rows, as once, few or many counts, or as a class when the clone is expanded.

d_gene: .
v_gene: TRBV20-1
j_gene: TRBJ1-1
abundance: few
CDR3nt: TGCAGTGCTAACGGCCAGAGAATCGCTTTCTTT
CDR3aa: CSANGQRIAFF

d_gene: .
v_gene: TRBV9
j_gene: TRBJ2-3
abundance: .
CDR3nt: TGTGCCAGTCGGACAGCTAGCACAGATACGCAGTATTTT
CDR3aa: CASRTASTDTQYF

d_gene: TRBD2
v_gene: TRBV5-6
j_gene: TRBJ2-1
abundance: .
CDR3nt: TGTGCCAGCAGCCCTATCACTAGCGGGCCATATGGGGAGTTCTTC
CDR3aa: CASSPITSGPYGEFF

d_gene: .
v_gene: TRBV29-1
j_gene: TRBJ1-3
abundance: .
CDR3nt: TGCAGCGTTCTTCAGGGTCCTGGAAACACCATATATTTT
CDR3aa: CSVLQGPGNTIYF

d_gene: TRBD1
v_gene: TRBV7-8
j_gene: TRBJ2-3
abundance: .
CDR3nt: TGTGCCAGCAGCCCGCTTGACAGGGTTCGTGCAGATACGCAGTATTTT
CDR3aa: CASSPLDRVRADTQYF

d_gene: TRBD1
v_gene: TRBV4-2
j_gene: TRBJ2-6
abundance: .
CDR3nt: TGTGCCAGCAGCCCCCTCCTCCAGGGGGCTGGGGCCAACGTCCTGACTTTC
CDR3aa: CASSPLLQGAGANVLTF

d_gene: TRBD2
v_gene: TRBV7-4
j_gene: TRBJ2-7
abundance: .
CDR3nt: TGTGCCAGCAGCTCTAGCCGGGGGGTAATCTCCTACGAGCAGTACTTC
CDR3aa: CASSSSRGVISYEQYF

d_gene: .
v_gene: TRBV5-4
j_gene: TRBJ1-1
abundance: .
CDR3nt: TGTGCCAGCAGCAAAGGTCCGCTTATGAACACTGAAGCTTTCTTT
CDR3aa: CASSKGPLMNTEAFF

d_gene: .
v_gene: TRBV27
j_gene: TRBJ1-2
abundance: few
CDR3nt: TGTGCCAGCAGTTTATCAGGGGGTTTGGGCTACACCTTC
CDR3aa: CASSLSGGLGYTF

d_gene: .
v_gene: TRBV4-1
j_gene: TRBJ2-1
abundance: .
CDR3nt: TGCGCCAGCAGTGTCGACGGGAGCGAGCAGTTCTTC
CDR3aa: CASSVDGSEQFF

d_gene: TRBD2
v_gene: TRBV19
j_gene: TRBJ2-7
abundance: few
CDR3nt: TGTGCCAGTAGCTTAGCGGGAGGGGTCTACGAGCAGTACTTC
CDR3aa: CASSLAGGVYEQYF

d_gene: .
v_gene: TRBV2
j_gene: TRBJ1-2
abundance: few
CDR3nt: TGTGCCAGCACAATGGGGTTGTATTACTATGGCTACACCTTC
CDR3aa: CASTMGLYYYGYTF

d_gene: TRBD2
v_gene: TRBV9
j_gene: TRBJ2-3
abundance: .
CDR3nt: TGTGCCAGCAGCGCCAGAGCGGGGGGGCCCGGAGATACGCAGTATTTT
CDR3aa: CASSARAGGPGDTQYF

d_gene: .
v_gene: TRBV4-1
j_gene: TRBJ1-3
abundance: .
CDR3nt: TGCGCCAGCGCAAATCCGGCTACTGGAAACACCATATATTTT
CDR3aa: CASANPATGNTIYF

d_gene: TRBD1
v_gene: TRBV6-1
j_gene: TRBJ2-7
abundance: once
CDR3nt: TGTGCCAGCAGAGACAGGGGCTCCTACGGGCAGTACTTC
CDR3aa: CASRDRGSYGQYF

d_gene: TRBD1
v_gene: TRBV10-3
j_gene: TRBJ1-1
abundance: .
CDR3nt: TGTGCCACCCTAACGACAGGGGACAAAGCTTTCTTT
CDR3aa: CATLTTGDKAFF

d_gene: .
v_gene: TRBV7-6
j_gene: TRBJ2-7
abundance: few
CDR3nt: TGTGCCAGCAGCTTAGGGAACAGGGTTGACTACGAGCAGTACTTC
CDR3aa: CASSLGNRVDYEQYF

d_gene: .
v_gene: TRBV5-1
j_gene: TRBJ1-1
abundance: .
CDR3nt: TGCGCCAGCAGCGAGAAACAGGAGAACACTGAAGCTTTCTTT
CDR3aa: CASSEKQENTEAFF

d_gene: TRBD1
v_gene: TRBV4-3
j_gene: TRBJ1-3
abundance: .
CDR3nt: TGCGCCAGCAGCCAAACCTGGACAGGGGTTGGAAACACCATATATTTT
CDR3aa: CASSQTWTGVGNTIYF

d_gene: .
v_gene: TRBV4-2
j_gene: TRBJ2-5
abundance: once
CDR3nt: TGTGCCAGCAGCCAAGCGGGGGTTTCGGAGACCCAGTACTTC
CDR3aa: CASSQAGVSETQYF

d_gene: .
v_gene: TRBV27
j_gene: TRBJ2-1
abundance: .
CDR3nt: TGTGCCAGCAGTCCAGGCTACAGGGAAAATGAGCAGTTCTTC
CDR3aa: CASSPGYRENEQFF

d_gene: TRBD1
v_gene: TRBV2
j_gene: TRBJ2-5
abundance: .
CDR3nt: TGTGCCAGCAGTGAGGTCCAGGGGGTCGGAGAGACCCAGTACTTC
CDR3aa: CASSEVQGVGETQYF

d_gene: .
v_gene: TRBV28
j_gene: TRBJ2-7
abundance: .
CDR3nt: TGTGCCAGCAGTCTTAGGAGTGAGCAGTACTTC
CDR3aa: CASSLRSEQYF

d_gene: .
v_gene: TRBV6-5
j_gene: TRBJ1-6
abundance: .
CDR3nt: TGTGCCAGCAGTTACTCGAGGGACATGGAAAGATCACCCCTCCACTTT
CDR3aa: CASSYSRDMERSPLHF

d_gene: .
v_gene: TRBV27
j_gene: TRBJ2-7
abundance: few
CDR3nt: TGTGCCAGCAGTTGGGACGCAGGGATGGGGCAGTACTTC
CDR3aa: CASSWDAGMGQYF

d_gene: .
v_gene: TRBV6-5
j_gene: TRBJ1-2
abundance: .
CDR3nt: TGTGCCAGCAGTTACTCGAATGGACCAACTATGAGGCGCTACACCTTC
CDR3aa: CASSYSNGPTMRRYTF

d_gene: TRBD2
v_gene: TRBV4-1
j_gene: TRBJ2-1
abundance: .
CDR3nt: TGCGCCAGCAGCCAAGGAAGGGGACTAGGAGCCTACAATGAGCAGTTCTTC
CDR3aa: CASSQGRGLGAYNEQFF

d_gene: .
v_gene: TRBV18
j_gene: TRBJ2-2
abundance: few
CDR3nt: TGTGCCAGCTCACCAGACACCGGGGAGCTGTTTTTT
CDR3aa: CASSPDTGELFF

d_gene: .
v_gene: TRBV29-1
j_gene: TRBJ1-2
abundance: .
CDR3nt: TGCAGCGTTGATCCAAGGGACCGAAACTATGGCTACACCTTC
CDR3aa: CSVDPRDRNYGYTF

d_gene: TRBD1
v_gene: TRBV6-5
j_gene: TRBJ1-4
abundance: few
CDR3nt: TGTGCCAGCAGTTCCCTACGGGACAGGGTTGAAAAACTGTTTTTT
CDR3aa: CASSSLRDRVEKLFF

d_gene: TRBD1
v_gene: TRBV5-1
j_gene: TRBJ2-5
abundance: .
CDR3nt: TGCGCCAGCAGTTTGTCCCCGACCGGGACAGGGCAAGAGACCCAGTACTTC
CDR3aa: CASSLSPTGTGQETQYF

d_gene: TRBD2
v_gene: TRBV6-6
j_gene: TRBJ2-7
abundance: .
CDR3nt: TGTGCCAGCAATCCGGGACTAGCGGGCTCCAAGCAGTACTTC
CDR3aa: CASNPGLAGSKQYF

d_gene: TRBD1
v_gene: TRBV4-2
j_gene: TRBJ1-5
abundance: .
CDR3nt: TGTGCCAGCAGCCAAGCGGGCAGGGGGCTGTGGAATCAGCCCCAGCATTTT
CDR3aa: CASSQAGRGLWNQPQHF